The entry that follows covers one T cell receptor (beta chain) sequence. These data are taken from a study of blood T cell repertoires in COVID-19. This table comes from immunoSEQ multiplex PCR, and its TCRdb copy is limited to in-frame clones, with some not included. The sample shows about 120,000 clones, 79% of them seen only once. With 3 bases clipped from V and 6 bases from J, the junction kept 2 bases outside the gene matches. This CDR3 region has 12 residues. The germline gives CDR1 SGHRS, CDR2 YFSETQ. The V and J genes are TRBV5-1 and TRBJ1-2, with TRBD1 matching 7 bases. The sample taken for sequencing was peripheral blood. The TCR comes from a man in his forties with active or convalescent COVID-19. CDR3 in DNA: TGCGCCAGCAGCTACGGACAGGATGGCTACACCTTC. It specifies CASSYGQDGYTF.